This T cell receptor (beta chain) was found in a study of regulatory T cells in long-lasting Graves disease. Whole-study results and caveats: The study found TRBV28, TRBJ1-2 and TRBJ2-5 favored in persistent disease.

This clonotype was observed a handful of times. Its target is unknown. Relying on iRepertoire HTBI primers and Arm-PCR of CDR3 regions, the team built TCR beta libraries. TCRdb processed the multiplex PCR reads anew with MiXCR; each CDR3 protein has one entry. The repertoire consists of roughly 500,000 distinct CDR3 sequences, with more than 10% occurring once and the leading ten covering over 7%. The V gene's germline CDR1 is DFQATT and CDR2 SNEGSKA (reference sequence). The CDR3 consists of 17 residues. V was shortened by 6 bases and J by 4 bases, with 28 bases between the two germline ends. The time point is: newly diagnosed GD, antithyroid drugs for less than 3 months. PBMCs provided the RNA from which the TCR library was made. These records were also assigned to another study, of T cells in Graves' hyperthyroidism and ophthalmopathy. That source adds: Absence of ophthalmopathy progression within 18 months defined stable Graves' hyperthyroidism. Exclusion followed for patients with uncontrolled infection, other autoimmune disease, pregnancy or lactation. A first-round RT-PCR of the TCR CDR3 used the HTBI primer set.

V is TRBV20-1 and J is TRBJ2-7, with D perhaps TRBD1 or TRBD2 (5 bases each). The source is a woman under 40 with Graves disease. This sample comprised peripheral blood mononuclear cells (PBMCs), obtained at new diagnosis, from a patient treated with antithyroid drugs. For the CDR3, the DNA is TGCAGTGCCCTCGATGAGGGGACGGGACCGGCCTCATACGAGCAGTACTTC. Translation gives CSALDEGTGPASYEQYF.